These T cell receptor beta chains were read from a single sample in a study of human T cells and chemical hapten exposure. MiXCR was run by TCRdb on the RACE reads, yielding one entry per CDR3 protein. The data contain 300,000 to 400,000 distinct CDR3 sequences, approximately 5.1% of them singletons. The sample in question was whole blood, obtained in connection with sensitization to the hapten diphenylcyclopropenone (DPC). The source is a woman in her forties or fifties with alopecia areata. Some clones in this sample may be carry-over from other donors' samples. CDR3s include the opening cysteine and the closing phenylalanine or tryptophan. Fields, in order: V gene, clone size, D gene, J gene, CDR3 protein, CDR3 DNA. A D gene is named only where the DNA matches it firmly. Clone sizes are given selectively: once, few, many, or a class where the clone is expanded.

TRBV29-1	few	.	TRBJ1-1	CSVPTRRGAFF	TGCAGCGTTCCCACTCGGAGAGGAGCTTTCTTT
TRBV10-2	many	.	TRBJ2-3	CASRGVLGGTDTQYF	TGCGCCAGCAGAGGGGTTTTGGGGGGCACAGATACGCAGTATTTT
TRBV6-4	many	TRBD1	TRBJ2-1	CASSNSDRVNVNEQFF	TGTGCCAGCAGTAATTCGGACAGGGTTAACGTCAATGAGCAGTTCTTC
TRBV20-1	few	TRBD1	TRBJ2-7	CSARPGQGLFEQYF	TGCAGTGCTAGGCCGGGACAGGGTTTATTCGAGCAGTACTTC
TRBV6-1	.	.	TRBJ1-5	CASTLGVGWQQPQHF	TGTGCCAGCACCCTAGGCGTAGGGTGGCAACAGCCCCAGCATTTT
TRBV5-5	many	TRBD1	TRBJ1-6	CASSLSGTGMVMDNSPLHF	TGTGCCAGCAGCTTGAGCGGGACAGGGATGGTAATGGATAATTCACCCCTCCACTTT
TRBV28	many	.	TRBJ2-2	CANSMGSAGELFF	TGTGCCAATTCGATGGGGTCCGCCGGGGAGCTGTTTTTT
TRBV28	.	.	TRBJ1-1	CASYTGGNTEAFF	TGTGCCAGCTATACCGGGGGGAACACTGAAGCTTTCTTT
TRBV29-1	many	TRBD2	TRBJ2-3	CSVEKASGPTDTQYF	TGCAGCGTTGAAAAGGCTAGCGGGCCCACAGATACGCAGTATTTT
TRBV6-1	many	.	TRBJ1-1	CASSEVGFVNTEAFF	TGTGCCAGCAGTGAAGTGGGGTTTGTGAACACTGAAGCTTTCTTT
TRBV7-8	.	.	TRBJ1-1	CASSLVGGFGAEAFF	TGTGCCAGCAGCTTAGTGGGCGGGTTTGGGGCTGAAGCTTTCTTT
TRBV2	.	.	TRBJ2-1	CASSVWDSQGGFF	TGTGCCAGCAGTGTCTGGGATAGCCAGGGAGGGTTCTTC
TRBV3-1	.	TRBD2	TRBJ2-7	CASGRGGGVGRAYEQYF	TGTGCCAGCGGCAGGGGCGGCGGGGTCGGGAGGGCATACGAGCAGTACTTC